The text below deals with one T cell receptor beta chain. This clone has a single count. Which antigen it targets is not known. No base-level quality is on record; no much larger clone is a single base apart. The sample comes from a study of cytomegalovirus exposure and HLA in healthy donors (dated 2017 in TCRdb). About the investigation overall: In an earlier analysis of 550 to 750 of the donors, under 300 Gb of sequence data and 117 million unique TCR beta sequences from about 179 million T cells were reported. Around 320 gigabases of sequencing data and roughly 90 million unique TCR sequences were included in an early release covering over 600 HLA-typed donors. Among the approximately 420 genotyped donors, approximately 76% belonged to the genetic ancestry cluster associated with self-reported Caucasian donors. The study was designed to test whether signatures of past pathogen exposure could be identified by cataloging public T cell receptors. The study profiled the T cell repertoires of about 640 subjects by immunosequencing and related them to cytomegalovirus serostatus. Along with the approximately 620-subject first cohort, a separate validation cohort of over a hundred different subjects was used. The study combined high-throughput TCR immunosequencing, statistical association of individual TCRs with disease status, and machine learning to predict cytomegalovirus infection status. A later analysis re-analyzed previously published TCR beta repertoires from approximately 670 donors and added high-resolution HLA genotyping to study TCR occurrence patterns. Rather than drawing on any new phenotypic data, the later analysis identified candidate immune exposures from TCR beta sequences and the way those sequences occurred across donors. An earlier analysis of fewer than 700 of the donors applied high-throughput TCR beta sequencing to assess whether each TCR beta V gene segment acted as functional or pseudogenic. Donor age, sex, ethnicity and CMV serostatus were collected together with the repertoire data. A later genetic analysis used genome-wide SNP genotypes for 398 of the 666 donors, treating that subset as a discovery cohort. Every discovery cohort repertoire had been produced on one sequencing platform. Class I and class II HLA loci were covered by the typing at four-digit resolution. The number of donors typed differed by locus, with roughly 620-630 for A, B, C, DRB1 and DQB1, over 500 for DQA1, over 600 for DPA1, and 472 for DPB1. Roughly 5 DR-DQ haplotypes were handled as single units for association and clustering because linkage in the cohort was strong. Across approximately 420 genotyped donors of the cohort, an average of about 200,000 unique TCR beta nucleotide sequences per donor were sequenced, and roughly 18% of those sequences were non-productive. General conclusions and limits of the study: A later analysis found that most CMV-associated TCR beta chains appeared HLA-restricted, with HLA associations seemingly driven largely by CMV exposure. A total of fewer than 200 TCR beta chains were listed by the study as associated with cytomegalovirus. Some IMGT-functional V segments, including TRBV6-2 and TRBV6-3, could not be told apart with the 87-base-pair reads, so those segments were excluded. A few of the identified cytomegalovirus-associated TCR beta chains were confirmed in vitro to be specific for cytomegalovirus antigens. Correlated functional status among segregating V segments might reflect linkage disequilibrium, but an unknown experimental factor could not be ruled out. In a later analysis, TCR association rates were found to vary across HLA loci, with the most associated TCRs seen for DRB1 alleles and the fewest for HLA-C alleles. A later analysis reported that several top co-occurrence clusters appeared linked to parvovirus B19, influenza, CMV and Epstein-Barr virus. V-gene and J-gene trimming of TCR beta chains was associated with a missense DCLRE1C variant in a later genetic analysis, and the association was replicated in an independent cohort. An earlier analysis of approximately 570 of the donors showed that most TCR beta V segments appeared in productive rearrangements either about 90% or about 30% of the time, which broadly matched IMGT annotations. A further reported finding was that TCR beta sequences accurately predicted the HLA-A and HLA-B alleles for most subjects in the first cohort. According to a later genetic analysis, donors in an Asian-associated ancestry cluster had fewer N-insertions in productive TCRs than the approximately 710-donor mean. In a later analysis, HLA-associated TCR beta chains showed more clonal expansion and lower generation probabilities than non-associated chains that were equally common. When HLA alleles, especially DR and DQ, strongly co-occurred, attributing TCR associations to individual alleles was difficult. This cohort had only TCR beta chains sequenced, and the lack of alpha or paired-chain data limited which features could be detected. A group of highly shared sequence variants was considered likely to be a technical artifact of the sequencing pipeline. Because counts were too low, about 18 rarely observed V segments, including chromosome 9 orphons, were left out of the earlier analysis of a few hundred of the donors. The presence/absence analyses assumed that sequencing depth was roughly uniform across donors, and that assumption may not be true. In both the original and validation cohorts, the classifier was reported to diagnose cytomegalovirus status with high specificity and sensitivity. Most TCR sequences were seen in very few donors, while some public TCRs were found in many individuals. Because HLA typing was missing for some donors at each locus, association tests included only the typed subset. A later analysis associated about 17,000 TCR beta sequences with specific HLA alleles at a false discovery rate of 0.05. The authors suggested that the approach could potentially be generalized to other disease states and immunological phenotypes. CMV serostatus was the only immune exposure information available for the cohort.

The library came from the immunoSEQ multiplex PCR assay. The multiplex PCR relied on a mix of 60 forward primers for TCR Vbeta segments and 13 reverse primers for TCR Jbeta segments. The CDR3 region of rearranged TCR beta genes was amplified from genomic DNA by a multiplex PCR assay. Amplified TCR beta libraries were sequenced as 87-base-pair reads on the Illumina HiSeq System. For the original study's pipeline: In a later analysis, tens of millions of unique TCR beta chains were counted across the 650 to 750 repertoires, and about 9.9 million of these chains were shared by at least two donors. To remove PCR and sequencing errors, raw reads were error-corrected and collapsed into unique sequences using a nearest-neighbor algorithm that merged closely related sequences. CDR3 sequences were aligned to IMGT reference sequences to assign V, D and J gene segments. For a sequence to be retained, a match of at least six nucleotides to both a V gene segment and a J gene segment was required. A rearrangement counted as productive if the CDR3 had no stop codons and remained in frame with V and J, and every other rearrangement counted as non-productive. Following IMGT convention, CDR3 was defined as the stretch from the second conserved V-encoded cysteine to the conserved J-encoded phenylalanine. Sequences without an unambiguous match to a single V gene segment were excluded from the earlier analysis of 500 to 700 of the donors. In an earlier analysis of several hundred of the donors, a V segment was called functional when productive rearrangements were above 56.7%, and segregating when the standard deviation between donors exceeded 5%. A statistical classification framework was built to diagnose cytomegalovirus status from the catalog of TCR beta chain sequences. V and J gene assignment, in a later analysis, came from comparing TCR nucleotide sequences with IMGT/GENE-DB human TR gene sequences. A later analysis assigned CDR3 sequences and most-parsimonious VDJ recombination scenarios with the TCRdist pipeline. In a later analysis, each TCR beta chain was defined by its CDR3 amino acid sequence together with its V-gene family, and reads without a unique V-gene family were excluded. As a way to deal with suspected cross-contamination and a sequencing artifact, a later analysis dropped 500 to 700 nucleotide sequences that were highly shared and had low generation probability. In a later analysis, a clonal expansion index for each public chain was calculated from normalized within-repertoire ranks of inferred template counts. Generation probabilities in a later analysis came from a VDJ recombination model fitted to out-of-frame rearrangements, and those results were checked against IGoR. A later analysis scored TCR-TCR, TCR-HLA and TCR-CMV co-occurrence with hypergeometric tests, applying a repertoire-size bias correction to TCR pairs. To estimate false discovery rates, a later analysis permuted the HLA or CMV assignments 20 times. In a later analysis, co-occurring TCRs were grouped using DBSCAN, with TCRdist sequence similarity added in when clustering inside HLA-allele-positive subsets. Co-occurrence clustering excluded repertoires with fewer than 30,000 or more than 120,000 public chains, plus five with anomalous nucleotide sharing. Drawn from immuneACCESS, this table holds only the in-frame rearrangements with V and J called that TCRdb kept. Clones are partly lost; checked studies trace under half to an unresolved V gene and leave the rest unexplained. V and J calls and clone size are as listed in that table; D and trimming were resolved from the DNA. The sample has under 200,000 clones on record, 84% of them singletons. Less than 0.4% of the sample is in the top ten clones.

The germline V gene encodes CDR1 MNHNS and CDR2 SASEGT. Including the terminal cysteine and phenylalanine, the CDR3 comprises 13 residues. Only the CDR3 portion is preserved as DNA: 39 bases, with reading frame beginning at the first base. V is pared back by 6 bases and J by 4 bases, with 12 bases lying between the germline termini. The cohort consisted of 600 or so healthy bone marrow donors. All cohort members were sampled while nominally healthy, although unrecorded immune exposures were likely present. The donor tested CMV seronegative, placing the donor among the 350 to 400 seronegative members of the cohort. A peripheral blood sample was provided by each donor, and peripheral blood mononuclear cells were used for TCR beta sequencing. The Qiagen DNeasy Blood Extraction Kit was used to extract genomic DNA from the blood cell samples.

The sequence joins TRBV6-1 to TRBJ2-5, and TRBD1 may be the D gene, going by 6 matching bases. The sequence was obtained from a boy aged 2 to 10 in good health and CMV-seronegative. Material: PBMCs. The nucleotide sequence reads as follows: TGTGCCAGCAGGGTACAGGGAGTAGAGACCCAGTACTTC. This is translated as CASRVQGVETQYF.